A single TCR beta chain is shown here with its context. Its cognate antigen is unknown. The data originate from a study of beta chain features in type 1 diabetes. On the study more broadly: The examined sorted cells totaled 107,917,701 across samples.

The entirety of the isolated RNA underwent reverse transcription, so expressed TCRB transcripts were sequenced. Sequencing used immunoSEQ multiplex PCR; TCRdb keeps in-frame clones, though not all of them. Seen here are hundreds of thousands of clones, approximately 30% observed once, and the top ten hold 0.05% to 0.065%. Study observations and caveats: Whether TCRB rearrangement is influenced by HLA type was left unresolved in this analysis. Naive, central memory and regulatory TCRB repertoires appeared more similar among patients than healthy donors. VDJ junctions in type 1 diabetes patients carried more deletions and fewer insertions.

Looked up from germline, CDR1 is SGDLS and CDR2 is YYNGEE. The CDR3 length is 14 residues. After removal of 0 bases from V and 6 bases from J, the junction contained 3 bases not matched to a gene. Source material: naive CD4+ T cells from blood. The chain couples TRBV9 to TRBJ1-1, with TRBD1 matching over 9 bases. The source of this sequence is a man younger than 35 in good health. The CDR3 region is CASSVVGQGAEAFF. Written as DNA, the CDR3 is TGTGCCAGCAGCGTAGTGGGACAGGGCGCTGAAGCTTTCTTT.